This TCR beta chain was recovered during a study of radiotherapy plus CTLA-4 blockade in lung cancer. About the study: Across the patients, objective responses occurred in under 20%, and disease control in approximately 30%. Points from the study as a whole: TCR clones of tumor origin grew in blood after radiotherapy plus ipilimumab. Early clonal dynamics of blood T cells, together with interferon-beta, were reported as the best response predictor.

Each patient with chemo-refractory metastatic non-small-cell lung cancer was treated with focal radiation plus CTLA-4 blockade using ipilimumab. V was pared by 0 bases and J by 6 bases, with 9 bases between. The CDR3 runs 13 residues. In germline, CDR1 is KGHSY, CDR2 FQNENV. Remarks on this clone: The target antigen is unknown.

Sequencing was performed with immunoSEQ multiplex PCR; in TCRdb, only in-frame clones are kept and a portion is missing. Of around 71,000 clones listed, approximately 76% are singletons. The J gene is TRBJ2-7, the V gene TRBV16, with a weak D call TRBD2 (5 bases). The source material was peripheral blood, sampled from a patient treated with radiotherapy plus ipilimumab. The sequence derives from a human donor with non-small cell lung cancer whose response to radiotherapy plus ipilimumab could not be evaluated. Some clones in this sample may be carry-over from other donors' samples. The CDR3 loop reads CASSQSSSGEQYF. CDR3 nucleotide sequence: TGTGCCAGCAGCCAATCCTCAAGCGGCGAGCAGTACTTC.